One sample yielded the 21 T cell receptor beta chains listed below, sequenced in a study of T cells after yellow fever vaccination (dated by TCRdb to between 2018 and 2020). Receptors were amplified or captured by 5' RACE. Reads for this sample came from an Illumina HiSeq 2500. The public reads were reprocessed in TCRdb via fastp at Q25 and MiXCR, keeping in-frame beta chains. Entries that share a CDR3 protein sequence are merged under the most common genes and DNA. This sample gives 170,000 or so distinct CDR3 sequences in total; about 6% of them show up just once. Under 3% of the sample comes from the top ten. The treatment or condition label here, explained by the study, means: live attenuated yellow fever vaccine strain. This specimen consisted of CD4+ T cells sorted from PBMCs, obtained on the day of the first yellow fever vaccination. The receptors stem from a young man who received the YFV17D yellow fever vaccine.

V usage is TRBV7-9 and J usage is TRBJ1-1, with 8 bases fitting TRBD1. The junction had 3 bases not matched to a gene; V was cut back by 5 bases and J by 4 bases. From germline, CDR1 is SEHNR and CDR2 FQNEAQ (reference sequence). CDR3 size: 13 residues. This CDR3 is CASSGQGGTEAFF. As DNA, the CDR3 is TGTGCCAGCAGCGGACAGGGAGGCACTGAAGCTTTCTTT. Supplemented by reference TRBV7-9 and TRBJ1-1, the full variable domain reads DTGVSQNPRHKITKRGQNVTFRCDPISEHNRLYWYRQTLGQGPEFLTYFQNEAQLEKSRLLSDRFSAERPKGSFSTLEIQRTEQGDSAMYLCASSGQGGTEAFFGQGTRLTVV.

This clonotype was seen at least ten times. The V and J genes are TRBV29-1 and TRBJ1-1; D possibly corresponds to TRBD1 (6 bases). The V gene's germline CDR1 is SQVTM and CDR2 ANQGSEA. The CDR3 loop spans 12 amino acids. Trimming took off 7 bases at V and 5 bases at J, with 14 bases between the two ends. The chain's CDR3 is CSARGGGTEAFF. CDR3 coding DNA: TGCAGCGCGAGGGGGGGAGGGACTGAAGCTTTCTTT.

This clonotype was detected many times. CDR3 protein: CASRIAGYTGELFF. CDR3 DNA sequence: TGTGCCAGCAGGATCGCAGGGTACACCGGGGAGCTGTTTTTT. V gene TRBV28 combines with J gene TRBJ2-2, with a tentative D call TRBD1 (5 bases). Looked up from germline, CDR1 is MDHEN and CDR2 is SYDVKM. Trimming removed 6 bases at V and 3 bases at J, with 11 bases between. This CDR3 has 14 residues.

This clonotype has a count of ten or more. This sequence joins TRBV4-3 and TRBJ1-2, with D hard to call. The CDR3 totals 18 residues. V was clipped by 0 bases and J by 0 bases, with 17 bases between them. CDR1 and CDR2 from the germline V gene are LGHNA and YSLEER. The DNA for the CDR3 is TGCGCCAGCAGCCAAGACTTCGGTCTACAACTTGCTAACTATGGCTACACCTTC. This sequence encodes CASSQDFGLQLANYGYTF.

This clonotype was picked up a small number of times. This rearrangement joins TRBV5-1 to TRBJ2-6, with D possibly being TRBD1 (5 bases). V lost 0 bases and J lost 0, with 13 bases in between. This CDR3 is built from 18 residues. In germline, CDR1 is SGHRS, CDR2 YFSETQ. CDR3 loop: CASSLADSLLSGANVLTF. CDR3 DNA: TGCGCCAGCAGCTTGGCCGACAGCCTCCTCTCTGGGGCCAACGTCCTGACTTTC.

As regards this clonotype: This may come from a read error, since a much larger clone is one base off. CDR3 protein: CASSIGTSGEETQYF. In DNA form, the CDR3 reads TGCGCCAGCAGCATCGGGACTAGCGGGGAAGAGACCCAGTACTTC. The chain employs TRBV5-1 and TRBJ2-5; 13 bases line up with TRBD2. In germline, CDR1 is SGHRS, CDR2 YFSETQ. The trim removed 4 bases at V and 3 bases at J, leaving 3 bases unmatched. The CDR3 has 15 residues.

This clonotype was seen many times. The chain joins TRBV24-1 to TRBJ2-3; D is perhaps TRBD2 (6 bases). CDR1 and CDR2 (germline): KGHDR, SFDVKD. V was clipped by 3 bases and J by 0 bases, with 9 bases between them. The CDR3 has 15 amino acids. DNA of the CDR3: TGTGCCACCAGTGATATGACTAGGAGCACAGATACGCAGTATTTT. Translation: CATSDMTRSTDTQYF.

This clonotype was counted between two and nine times. The rearrangement links TRBV6-1 to TRBJ2-1; D remains ambiguous. This CDR3 region has 16 residues. Trimming pared 4 bases from V and 0 bases from J, leaving 13 bases between. Per germline, CDR1 MNHNS and CDR2 SASEGT. The CDR3 bases are TGTGCCAGCAGTGTTTTATTCCGAAACTCCTACAATGAGCAGTTCTTC. This translates into CASSVLFRNSYNEQFF.

This clonotype was seen many times. This rearrangement joins TRBV6-2 or TRBV6-3 to TRBJ2-1; 7 bases match TRBD2. The CDR3 totals 13 residues. After removal of 7 bases from V and 7 bases from J, the junction contained 7 bases not matched to a gene. The V gene's germline CDR1 is MNHEY and CDR2 SVGEGT. The CDR3 loop is CASTYMGGNEQFF. CDR3 DNA sequence: TGTGCCAGCACCTATATGGGGGGGAATGAGCAGTTCTTC.

With respect to this clonotype: A single base separates this from a much larger clone, so it may be a read error. The chain is built from TRBV12-3 or TRBV12-4 and TRBJ2-5, with D unclear. The CDR3 contains 14 residues. The DNA of the CDR3 is TGTGCCTGCAGTTTAGGAATCCTCAGAGAGACCCAGTACTTC. This encodes CACSLGILRETQYF.

This clonotype came up many times. The chain uses TRBV5-1 and TRBJ2-7; 8 nucleotides agree with TRBD1. Per germline, CDR1 SGHRS and CDR2 YFSETQ. V gave up 2 bases and J gave up 1 base; unmatched junction bases: 11. The CDR3 spans 17 residues. CDR3 nucleotides: TGCGCCAGCAGCTTTGGCCCACAGGGGGAAGGGTCCTACGAGCAGTACTTC. Amino acids: CASSFGPQGEGSYEQYF.

Ten or more counts support this clonotype. The V and J genes are TRBV11-1 and TRBJ2-1; 9 nucleotides match TRBD2. V dropped 4 bases and J dropped 4; count of bases not matched to a gene: 20. Germline V lookup: CDR1 SGHAT, CDR2 FQDESV (reference sequence). The CDR3 is 20 amino acids. The CDR3, as DNA: TGTGCCAGCAGCTCTGCCCTACCCCTCTTAGCGGGGGCACGGTACAATGAGCAGTTCTTC. Translated: CASSSALPLLAGARYNEQFF. The complete variable domain, with remaining parts taken from reference TRBV11-1 and TRBJ2-1, reads EAEVAQSPRYKITEKSQAVAFWCDPISGHATLYWYRQILGQGPELLVQFQDESVVDDSQLPKDRFSAERLKGVDSTLKIQPAELGDSAMYLCASSSALPLLAGARYNEQFFGPGTRLTVL.

As regards this clonotype: The junction departs from the called germline gene at one end, perhaps through a read error. The rearrangement joins TRBV2 to TRBJ2-1; D ambiguous. The CDR3 runs to 13 residues. Germline values: CDR1 SNHLY, CDR2 FYNNEI. The CDR3 protein is CASSEVGYDEQFF. The CDR3 DNA reads as TGTGCCAGCAGTGAAGTTGGCTACGATGAGCAGTTCTTC.

This clonotype was seen repeatedly, ten times or more. The chain is built from TRBV28 and TRBJ2-3; the D gene is possibly TRBD2 (6 bases). This CDR3 has 16 residues. V lost 2 bases, J lost 5 bases, and 17 bases lay in between. Germline CDR1 and CDR2: MDHEN and SYDVKM. In DNA form, the CDR3 reads TGTGCCAGCAGTTTAAATGCACCGGGACTGGGAGATACGCAGTATTTT. It is translated as CASSLNAPGLGDTQYF.

This clonotype was found many times. The gene calls are TRBV5-1 and TRBJ1-1; D is ambiguous. V lost 3 bases and J lost 1, with 4 bases in between. Germline CDR1 is SGHRS and CDR2 is YFSETQ. This CDR3 comprises 12 residues. The DNA of the CDR3 is TGCGCCAGCAGCTCAGAGAACACTGAAGCTTTCTTT. Its translation is CASSSENTEAFF.

Ten or more counts support this clonotype. V is TRBV6-1 and J is TRBJ2-2; D is possibly TRBD2 (6 bases). Trimming removed 6 bases at V and 0 bases at J, with 11 bases between. CDR1 MNHNS and CDR2 SASEGT come from the germline V gene. The CDR3 loop spans 15 amino acids. DNA of the CDR3: TGTGCCAGCAGGGGGTGGAGGGCGAACACCGGGGAGCTGTTTTTT. Encoded protein: CASRGWRANTGELFF.

This clonotype was detected ten times or more. The rearrangement joins TRBV7-9 to TRBJ1-1; D unclear. V was cut by 2 bases and J by 1 base, with 5 bases left in between. CDR1 and CDR2 (germline): SEHNR, FQNEAQ (reference sequence). The CDR3 is made up of 13 amino acids. The CDR3, as DNA: TGTGCCAGCAGCTTATGGGGGAACACTGAAGCTTTCTTT. Translation gives CASSLWGNTEAFF.

Many counts were recorded for this clonotype. The J gene is TRBJ2-1, the V gene TRBV5-1; the D call may be TRBD1 or TRBD2 (6 bases each). Trimming left V 4 bases short and J 5 bases short, with 22 bases between. Looked up from germline, CDR1 is SGHRS and CDR2 is YFSETQ. The CDR3 consists of 17 residues. The CDR3 protein is CASSKLSGEGGNNEQFF. In DNA, the CDR3 is TGCGCCAGCAGCAAGTTGTCAGGGGAAGGAGGGAACAATGAGCAGTTCTTC.

This clonotype was observed many times. The chain recombines TRBV10-2 with TRBJ1-4, with TRBD1 as a possible D gene (5 bases). This CDR3 spans 13 amino acids. Trimming pared 2 bases from V and 5 bases from J, leaving 6 bases between. Germline CDR1 is WSHSY and CDR2 is SAAADI. The DNA of the CDR3 is TGCGCCAGCAGTGAGGACAGAAATGAAAAACTGTTTTTT. As protein: CASSEDRNEKLFF.

This clonotype has more than one count but fewer than ten. The gene calls are TRBV20-1 and TRBJ2-7; no definite D call. The CDR3 has 11 amino acids. Trimming removed 5 bases from V and 4 bases from J, with 9 bases in between. Germline-derived CDR1 and CDR2 are DFQATT and SNEGSKA (reference sequence). The CDR3, as DNA: TGCAGTGCTCTAGATCGGTACGAGCAGTACTTC. Translation gives CSALDRYEQYF.

This clonotype was seen a few times. The chain joins TRBV6-2 or TRBV6-3 to TRBJ2-5, with TRBD2 as a possible D gene (5 bases). V shed 7 bases and J shed 5 bases, with 14 bases lying between them. The CDR3 has 13 amino acids. Per the germline V gene, CDR1 is MNHEY and CDR2 is SVGEGT. The CDR3, as DNA: TGTGCCAGCACCAAGTCGGGGTTGGAGACCCAGTACTTC. The encoded protein is CASTKSGLETQYF.